This T cell receptor (beta chain) was observed in a study of blood T cell repertoires in COVID-19. Study context: The cDNA or gDNA used as material had been derived from T cells, B-cell-depleted T cells, or PBMCs.

The CDR3 has 15 residues. The J segment lost 8 bases and the V segment lost 5 bases, leaving 11 bases of the junction unmatched. Germline V gives CDR1 SEHNR, CDR2 FQNEAQ (reference sequence). The method was immunoSEQ multiplex PCR; TCRdb's version includes in-frame clones alone and lacks a portion of them. The repertoire holds approximately 50,000 clones, with over 80% as singletons. This receptor was identified in a man in his 70s with active COVID-19. The specimen sequenced was peripheral blood. This rearrangement joins TRBV7-9 to TRBJ2-1; 8 bases match TRBD1. The CDR3 DNA reads as TGTGCCAGCAGCCCCAGACAGGGGAGTCAGGATGAGCAGTTCTTC. It encodes CASSPRQGSQDEQFF.